This TCR beta chain appears in the sequencing data of a study of blood T cell repertoires in COVID-19. V shed 6 bases and J shed 3 bases, with 9 bases lying between them. In germline, CDR1 is MNHEY, CDR2 SMNVEV (reference sequence). CDR3 length: 13 amino acids. Original analysis: Reference gene primer amplification gave estimated nucleated cell counts. TCRdb's copy holds only in-frame clones and misses some; the assay was immunoSEQ multiplex PCR. That table gives V, J and clone size, and the DNA gave D and trimming. The data contain fewer than 300,000 clones, roughly 80% of them singletons. The Seattle site enrolled patients during active infection and followed them longitudinally.

The source material was peripheral blood. The chain recombines TRBV27 with TRBJ2-1, with unresolved D. The source of this sequence is a human donor with COVID-19, enrolled during active disease. The donor label of this sample is uncertain. The chain's CDR3 is CASSPRYYNEQFF. DNA of the CDR3: TGTGCCAGCAGCCCCAGGTACTACAATGAGCAGTTCTTC.